A selection of T cell receptor beta chains follows, all from one sample in a study of blood T cells in healthy people across ages. TCRdb called the 5' RACE reads again in MiXCR, with one record for every CDR3 protein. The sample has under 2 million distinct CDR3 sequences, 30% to 40% seen once. The sample comprised blood. These receptors originate from a woman aged 25 to 45 in good health. Both conserved end residues are trimmed from each CDR3.

v_gene: TRBV5-1
j_gene: TRBJ2-1
CDR3aa: ASSRDGYNGQF

v_gene: TRBV7-9
j_gene: TRBJ2-7
CDR3aa: ASSLTNEAYEQY

v_gene: TRBV10-3
j_gene: TRBJ2-7
CDR3aa: AISPSPDRAYEQY

v_gene: TRBV20-1
j_gene: TRBJ2-5
CDR3aa: SALLGRTETQY

v_gene: TRBV2
j_gene: TRBJ1-6
CDR3aa: ASSEIGRFGSPLH

v_gene: TRBV4-1
j_gene: TRBJ1-1
CDR3aa: ASSQDRGTKAF

v_gene: TRBV6-5
j_gene: TRBJ1-2
CDR3aa: ASRNSGFYGYT

v_gene: TRBV4-1
j_gene: TRBJ2-3
CDR3aa: ASSKETKREFPDTQY

v_gene: TRBV27
j_gene: TRBJ1-6
CDR3aa: ASSKLNSPLH

v_gene: TRBV3-1
j_gene: TRBJ2-1
CDR3aa: ASSPTTAGSYNEQF

v_gene: TRBV5-1
j_gene: TRBJ2-1
CDR3aa: ASSAEGLNEQF

v_gene: TRBV5-5
j_gene: TRBJ2-5
CDR3aa: ASLRGGKETQY

v_gene: TRBV11-2
j_gene: TRBJ1-2
CDR3aa: ASSFLGADIPTLYGYT

v_gene: TRBV12-3/TRBV12-4
j_gene: TRBJ1-2
CDR3aa: ASSLGGVDYGYT

v_gene: TRBV4-1
j_gene: TRBJ1-2
CDR3aa: ASSQGQRNYGYT

v_gene: TRBV5-1
j_gene: TRBJ2-3
CDR3aa: ASSPGRQPTRDTQY

v_gene: TRBV4-1
j_gene: TRBJ1-2
CDR3aa: ASSQVISDGYT

v_gene: TRBV7-9
j_gene: TRBJ1-1
CDR3aa: ASSPRGGGAF

v_gene: TRBV12-3/TRBV12-4
j_gene: TRBJ2-1
CDR3aa: ASRTTGGSSYNEQF

v_gene: TRBV2
j_gene: TRBJ2-7
CDR3aa: ASRVAASDTYEQY

v_gene: TRBV7-9
j_gene: -
CDR3aa: VSSIWTGASNEQY